A single T cell receptor (beta chain) is shown here with its context. This clone has just a few counts. Its antigen remains unidentified. Per-base quality was not reported, and no clone a single base away is much larger than it. The sample is drawn from a study of tumor-infiltrating T cells and Merkel cell polyomavirus listed by TCRdb under 2017. With regard to the full study: In Merkel cell carcinoma patients, the study examined CD8+ T cells specific for the Merkel cell polyomavirus KLL epitope. Patients presented at varying disease stages and were followed for a median of approximately 2.7 years, with a range of 1. The therapies patients received were varied and non-standardized, including chemotherapy, radiation and immunotherapies. TRB sequencing covered KLL-tetramer-sorted cells from blood or tumor-infiltrating lymphocytes in 15 or so samples, plus 12 matched whole-tumor samples. The majority of whole-tumor samples consisted of approximately 26-micron curls cut from formalin-fixed, paraffin-embedded tissue blocks. In the whole study, one tumor sample was a frozen nodal tumor digest, and another tumor sample was a flash-frozen core biopsy of a metastasis. Overall study outcomes, separate from this receptor: One limitation of the study is the small sample size (n = 12 patients). KLL-specific TRB repertoires proved diverse and largely private: among roughly 430 unique sequences, only one clonotype was public, and a couple of patients shared that clonotype. A higher intratumoral fraction of KLL-specific T cells (about 1.7-18% versus roughly 0-0.14%) was associated with significantly improved MCC-specific survival. A significant MCC-specific survival advantage (P = 0.0051) was associated with a greater number of unique KLL-specific clonotypes in tumors (roughly 5-110 vs 0-3). Because the study covered only a single viral epitope, T cells targeting other Merkel cell polyomavirus epitopes were not captured.

Robust positive staining for Merkel cell polyomavirus Large T antigen was observed by immunohistochemistry in the tumors of all patients. The study included about twelve Merkel cell carcinoma patients who had robust KLL-tetramer+ populations, above 0.04% of CD8+ T cells, in blood and/or cultured TIL. Every patient was Caucasian, and patient ages had a median of roughly 66 years and ranged from roughly 45 to 85 years. Lymph node tumors were analyzed for patients with unknown primaries who presented with nodal disease, or when there was not enough primary tissue. Library method: the immunoSEQ multiplex PCR assay. Genomic DNA extraction, TRB sequencing and normalization were carried out by Adaptive Biotechnologies (Seattle, WA). Per the original workflow: To compute clonality, the Shannon entropy of productive TRB sequences was normalized by log2 of unique productive sequences and then subtracted from one. KLL-specific clonotypes in tumors were identified by matching TCRbeta CDR3 amino acid sequences with those from each patient's tetramer-sorted sample. The source is immuneACCESS, and TCRdb retained only in-frame sequences with V and J called. Part of the clones is not carried over; for the studies checked, unresolved V genes explain less than half of this, and the remainder is unexplained. V and J calls and clone size are given by that table; D and trimming were obtained from the DNA. The sample table records about 25,000 clones; nearly 90% of these occur just once. Approximately 3% of the sample is held by the ten biggest clonotypes.

The sample taken for sequencing was lymph node tissue. This TCR derives from a man aged 50-60 years with Merkel cell carcinoma.

The DNA sequence is given as TGTGCCAGCAGCCCCCGGGGGCAAGAGACCCAGTACTTC. This sequence encodes CASSPRGQETQYF. The V and J segments used are TRBV7-3 and TRBJ2-5; TRBD2 is possibly the D segment (6 matching bases). The CDR3 numbers 13 residues from cysteine through phenylalanine. The only DNA kept is the CDR3, 39 bases in frame from the first base. As encoded in the germline V gene, CDR1 is SGHTA while CDR2 is FQGTGA. Relative to germline, V is 5 bases shorter and J is 2 bases shorter, with 9 bases between their ends.